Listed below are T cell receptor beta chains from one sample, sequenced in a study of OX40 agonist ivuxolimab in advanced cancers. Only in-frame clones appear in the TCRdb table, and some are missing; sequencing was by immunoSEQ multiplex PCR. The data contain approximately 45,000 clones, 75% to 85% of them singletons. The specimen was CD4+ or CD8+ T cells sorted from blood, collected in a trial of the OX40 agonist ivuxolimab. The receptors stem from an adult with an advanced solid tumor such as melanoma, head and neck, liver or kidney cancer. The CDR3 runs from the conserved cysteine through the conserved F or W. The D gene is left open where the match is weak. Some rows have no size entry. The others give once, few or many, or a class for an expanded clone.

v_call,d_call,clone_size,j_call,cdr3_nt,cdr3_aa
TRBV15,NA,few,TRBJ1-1,TGTGCCACCAGCAGGGGACGTCCGGCGGGTATGAACACTGAAGCTTTCTTT,CATSRGRPAGMNTEAFF
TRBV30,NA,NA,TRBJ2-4,TGTGCCTGGGAAGGCCGGCGGCTAGCCAAAAACATTCAGTACTTC,CAWEGRRLAKNIQYF
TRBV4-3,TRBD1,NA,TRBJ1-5,TGCGCCAGCAGCCAAGATACCCCCCACAGGGGGCGTGAGGGGGTGATTAATCAGCCCCAGCATTTT,CASSQDTPHRGREGVINQPQHF
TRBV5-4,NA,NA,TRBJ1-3,TGTGCCAGCGAAGGTACCTCTGGAAACACCATATATTTT,CASEGTSGNTIYF
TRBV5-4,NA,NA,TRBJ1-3,TGTGCCAGCAGCTTACAGGGTAGTAACGGAAACACCATATATTTT,CASSLQGSNGNTIYF
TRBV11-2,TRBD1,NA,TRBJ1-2,TGTGCCAGCAGCCAAATGAGACAGGGAGCTAGAGGAGGGAACTATGGCTACACCTTC,CASSQMRQGARGGNYGYTF
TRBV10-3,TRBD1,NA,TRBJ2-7,TGTGCCATCAGTGAGTCTGGACAGGCCTACGAGCAGTACTTC,CAISESGQAYEQYF
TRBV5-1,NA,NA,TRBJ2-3,TGCGCCAGCAGCTTGGCCGGGAAAAGCACAGATACGCAGTATTTT,CASSLAGKSTDTQYF
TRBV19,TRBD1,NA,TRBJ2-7,TGTGCCAGTAGCCCCCGGGACAGGGTCTCCTACGAGCAGTACTTC,CASSPRDRVSYEQYF
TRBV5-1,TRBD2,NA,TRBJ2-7,TGCGCCAGCAGCTTGGAGCTAGCGGGAGACGAGCAGTACTTC,CASSLELAGDEQYF
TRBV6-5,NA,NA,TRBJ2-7,TGTGCCAGCAGTTACAGGCAGGGCTACGAGCAGTACTTC,CASSYRQGYEQYF
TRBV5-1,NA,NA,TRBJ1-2,TGCGCCAGCAGCTTGTCGCAGTCTAACTATGGCTACACCTTC,CASSLSQSNYGYTF
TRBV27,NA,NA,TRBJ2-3,TGTGCCAGCAGTCCCGACGCCCTAGGAGGCACGCAGTATTTT,CASSPDALGGTQYF
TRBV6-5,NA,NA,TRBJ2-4,TGTGCCAGCAGTTACTCATCCCAGGCGGTCAAAAACATTCAGTACTTC,CASSYSSQAVKNIQYF
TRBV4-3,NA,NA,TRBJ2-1,TGCGCCAGCAGCCAAGATACGTACAATGAGCAGTTCTTC,CASSQDTYNEQFF
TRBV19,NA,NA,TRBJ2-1,TGTGCCAGTAGTATGTATGGGGGTCCGCACAATGAGCAGTTCTTC,CASSMYGGPHNEQFF
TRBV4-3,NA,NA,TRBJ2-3,TGCGCCAGCAGCCACCGTAACACAGATACGCAGTATTTT,CASSHRNTDTQYF
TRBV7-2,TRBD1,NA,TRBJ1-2,TGTGCCAGCAGCTTAGGCAGGGGGGCCAACTATGGCTACACCTTC,CASSLGRGANYGYTF
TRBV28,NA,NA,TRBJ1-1,TGTGCCAGCAGTATTCGGGGGTTGAACACTGAAGCTTTCTTT,CASSIRGLNTEAFF
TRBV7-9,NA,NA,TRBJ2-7,TGTGCCAGCAGCACCCTTGGGAGACAGGTTACTGACTACGAGCAGTACTTC,CASSTLGRQVTDYEQYF
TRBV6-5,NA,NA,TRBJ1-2,TGTGCCAGCAGTTACTCGGGACACCTCCAGGACGGCTACACCTTC,CASSYSGHLQDGYTF
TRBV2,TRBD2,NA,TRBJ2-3,TGTGCCAGCAAGACTAGCGGGGCCATAGATACGCAGTATTTT,CASKTSGAIDTQYF
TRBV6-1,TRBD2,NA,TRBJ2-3,TGTGCCATACAAGCGGGAGGAGCAGATACGCAGTATTTT,CAIQAGGADTQYF
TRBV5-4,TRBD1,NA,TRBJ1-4,TGTGCCAGCAGCGGGCGTCCGACAGGGAATGAAAAACTGTTTTTT,CASSGRPTGNEKLFF
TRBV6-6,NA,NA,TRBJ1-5,TGTGCCAGCAGAACCAACAGCAATCAGCCCCAGCATTTT,CASRTNSNQPQHF
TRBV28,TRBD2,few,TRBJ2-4,TGTGCCAGCAGCCAAAGGACTAGCGGGAGGGTTTTAGCCAAAAACATTCAGTACTTC,CASSQRTSGRVLAKNIQYF
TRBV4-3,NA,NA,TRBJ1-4,TGCGCCAGCAGCCAAGACATGGGACGTAATGAAAAACTGTTTTTT,CASSQDMGRNEKLFF
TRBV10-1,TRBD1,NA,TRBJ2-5,TGCGCCAGCACCCCGGGACAGGGTGGCCAAGAGACCCAGTACTTC,CASTPGQGGQETQYF
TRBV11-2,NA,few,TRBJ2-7,TGTGCCAGCAGCCCGGCGGCTCCCCAAAAGTACTTC,CASSPAAPQKYF
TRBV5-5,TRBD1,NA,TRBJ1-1,TGTGCCAGCAGCCTCTGGGGACAGGGAAACACTGAAGCTTTCTTT,CASSLWGQGNTEAFF
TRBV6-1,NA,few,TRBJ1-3,TGTGCCAGCGCACCTGTGACTGGAAACACCATATATTTT,CASAPVTGNTIYF
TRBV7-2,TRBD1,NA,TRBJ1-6,TGTGCCAGCAGCCCAGGACAGGGGACGCATTCACCCCTCCACTTT,CASSPGQGTHSPLHF
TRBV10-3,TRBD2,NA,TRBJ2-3,TGTGCCATCAGTGGGACTAGCGGGAGCCAGAGCACAGATACGCAGTATTTT,CAISGTSGSQSTDTQYF
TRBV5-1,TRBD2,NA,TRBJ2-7,TGCGCCAGCAGCCCGGGACTAGCGGGAGGGCCCTCCTACGAGCAGTACTTC,CASSPGLAGGPSYEQYF